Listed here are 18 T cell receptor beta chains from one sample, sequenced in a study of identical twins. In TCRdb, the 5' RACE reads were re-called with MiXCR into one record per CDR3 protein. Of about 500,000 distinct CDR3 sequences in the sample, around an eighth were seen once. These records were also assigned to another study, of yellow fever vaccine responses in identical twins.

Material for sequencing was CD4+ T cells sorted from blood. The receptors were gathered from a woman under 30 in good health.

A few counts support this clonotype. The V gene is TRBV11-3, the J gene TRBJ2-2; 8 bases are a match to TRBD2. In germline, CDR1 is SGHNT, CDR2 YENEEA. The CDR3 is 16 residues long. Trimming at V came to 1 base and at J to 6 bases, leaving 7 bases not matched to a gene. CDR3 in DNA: TGTGCCAGCAGCTTAGTCACTAGCGGAGAGGCCGGGGAGCTGTTTTTT. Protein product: CASSLVTSGEAGELFF.

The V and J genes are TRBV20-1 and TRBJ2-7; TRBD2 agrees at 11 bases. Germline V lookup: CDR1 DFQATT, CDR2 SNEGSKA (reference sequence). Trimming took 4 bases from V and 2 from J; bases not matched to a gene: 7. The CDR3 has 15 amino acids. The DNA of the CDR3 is TGCAGTGCTACCTTAGCGGGGGGGCCCCCCTACGAGCAGTACTTC. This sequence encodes CSATLAGGPPYEQYF.

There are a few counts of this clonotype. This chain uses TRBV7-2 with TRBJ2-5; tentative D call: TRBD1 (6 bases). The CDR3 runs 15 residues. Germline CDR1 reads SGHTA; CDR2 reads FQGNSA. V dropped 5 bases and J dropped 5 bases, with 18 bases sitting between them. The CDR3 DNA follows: TGTGCCAGCAGCGAACACGGCAGGGGTGGTGAGACCCAGTACTTC. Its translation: CASSEHGRGGETQYF.

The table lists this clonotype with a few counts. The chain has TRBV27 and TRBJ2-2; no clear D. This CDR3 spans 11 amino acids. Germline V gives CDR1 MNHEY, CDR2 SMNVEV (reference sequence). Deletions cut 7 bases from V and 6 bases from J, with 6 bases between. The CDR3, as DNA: TGTGCCAGCACCTCCGCCGGGGAGCTGTTTTTT. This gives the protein CASTSAGELFF.

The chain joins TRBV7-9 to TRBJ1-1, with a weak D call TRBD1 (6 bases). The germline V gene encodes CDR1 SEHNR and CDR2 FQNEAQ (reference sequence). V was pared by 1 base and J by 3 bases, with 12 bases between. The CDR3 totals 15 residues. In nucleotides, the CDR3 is TGTGCCAGCAGCTTAGGGGAGGGGGGGGACACTGAAGCTTTCTTT. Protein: CASSLGEGGDTEAFF.

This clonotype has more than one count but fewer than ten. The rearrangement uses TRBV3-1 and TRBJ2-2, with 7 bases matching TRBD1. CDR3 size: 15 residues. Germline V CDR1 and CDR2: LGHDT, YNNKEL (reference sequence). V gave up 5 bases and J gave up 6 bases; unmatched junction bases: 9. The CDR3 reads CASSTTGVRAGELFF. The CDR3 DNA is TGTGCCAGCAGCACAACAGGGGTCCGGGCCGGGGAGCTGTTTTTT.

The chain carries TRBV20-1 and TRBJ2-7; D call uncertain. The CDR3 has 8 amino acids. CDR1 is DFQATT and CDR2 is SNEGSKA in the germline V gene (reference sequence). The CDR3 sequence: CRSYEQYF. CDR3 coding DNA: TGCCGGTCCTACGAGCAGTACTTC.

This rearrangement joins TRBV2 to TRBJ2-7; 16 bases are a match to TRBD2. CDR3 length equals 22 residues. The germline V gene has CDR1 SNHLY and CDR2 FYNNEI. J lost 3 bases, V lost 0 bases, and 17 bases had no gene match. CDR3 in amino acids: CASSEALVAGPGLAGGVYEQYF. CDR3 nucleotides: TGTGCCAGCAGTGAAGCGCTTGTGGCTGGACCGGGACTAGCGGGAGGGGTCTACGAGCAGTACTTC. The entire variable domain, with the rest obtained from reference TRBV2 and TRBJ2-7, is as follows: EPEVTQTPSHQVTQMGQEVILRCVPISNHLYFYWYRQILGQKVEFLVSFYNNEISEKSEIFDDQFSVERPDGSNFTLKIRSTKLEDSAMYFCASSEALVAGPGLAGGVYEQYFGPGTRLTVT.

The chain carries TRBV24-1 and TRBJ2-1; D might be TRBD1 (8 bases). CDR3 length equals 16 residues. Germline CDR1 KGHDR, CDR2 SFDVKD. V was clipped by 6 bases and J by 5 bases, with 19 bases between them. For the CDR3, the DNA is TGTGCCACCAGTCCCCAGGGGGCGGGAGTCGACAATGAGCAGTTCTTC. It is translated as CATSPQGAGVDNEQFF.

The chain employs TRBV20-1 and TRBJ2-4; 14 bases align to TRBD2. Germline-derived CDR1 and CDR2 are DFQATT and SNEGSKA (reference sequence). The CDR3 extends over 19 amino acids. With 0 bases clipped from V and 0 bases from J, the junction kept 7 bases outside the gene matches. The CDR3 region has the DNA TGCAGTGCTAGAGATCAGACTAGCGGGAGGGGAATAGCCAAAAACATTCAGTACTTC. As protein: CSARDQTSGRGIAKNIQYF.

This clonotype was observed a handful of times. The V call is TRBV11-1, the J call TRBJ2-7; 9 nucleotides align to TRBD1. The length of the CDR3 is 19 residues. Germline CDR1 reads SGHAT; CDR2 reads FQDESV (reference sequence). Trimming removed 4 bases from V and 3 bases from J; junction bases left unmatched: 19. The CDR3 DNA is TGTGCCAGCAGCTCCGTTCCCGGGACAGGGATATTGGGAGGCTACGAGCAGTACTTC. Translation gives CASSSVPGTGILGGYEQYF. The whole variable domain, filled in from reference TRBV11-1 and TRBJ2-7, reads EAEVAQSPRYKITEKSQAVAFWCDPISGHATLYWYRQILGQGPELLVQFQDESVVDDSQLPKDRFSAERLKGVDSTLKIQPAELGDSAMYLCASSSVPGTGILGGYEQYFGPGTRLTVT.

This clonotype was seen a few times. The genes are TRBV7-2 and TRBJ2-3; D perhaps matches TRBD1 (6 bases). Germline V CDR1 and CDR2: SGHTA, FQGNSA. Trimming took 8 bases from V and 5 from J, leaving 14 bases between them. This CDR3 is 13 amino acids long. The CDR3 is CASGEGVKDTQYF. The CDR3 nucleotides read TGTGCCAGCGGTGAGGGGGTCAAAGATACGCAGTATTTT. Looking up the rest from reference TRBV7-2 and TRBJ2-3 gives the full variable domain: GAGVSQSPSNKVTEKGKDVELRCDPISGHTALYWYRQSLGQGLEFLIYFQGNSAPDKSGLPSDRFSAERTGGSVSTLTIQRTQQEDSAVYLCASGEGVKDTQYFGPGTRLTVL.

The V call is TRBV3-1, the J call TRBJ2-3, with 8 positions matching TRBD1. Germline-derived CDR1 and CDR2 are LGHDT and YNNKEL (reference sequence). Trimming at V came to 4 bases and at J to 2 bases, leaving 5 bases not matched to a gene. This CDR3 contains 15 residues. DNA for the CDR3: TGTGCCAGCAGCCCGCGGACAGGGAACACAGATACGCAGTATTTT. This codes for CASSPRTGNTDTQYF.

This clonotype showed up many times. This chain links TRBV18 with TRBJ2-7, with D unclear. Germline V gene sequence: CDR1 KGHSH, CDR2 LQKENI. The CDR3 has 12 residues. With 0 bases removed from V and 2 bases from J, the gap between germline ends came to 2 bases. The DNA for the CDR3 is TGTGCCAGCTCACCACCCACCTACGAGCAGTACTTC. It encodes CASSPPTYEQYF.

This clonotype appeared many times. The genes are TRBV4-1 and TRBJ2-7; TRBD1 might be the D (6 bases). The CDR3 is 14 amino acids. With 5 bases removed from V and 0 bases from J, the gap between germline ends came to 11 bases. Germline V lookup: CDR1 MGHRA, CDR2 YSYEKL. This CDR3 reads CASSSRTDSYEQYF. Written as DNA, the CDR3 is TGCGCCAGCAGCTCCCGGACAGACTCCTACGAGCAGTACTTC.

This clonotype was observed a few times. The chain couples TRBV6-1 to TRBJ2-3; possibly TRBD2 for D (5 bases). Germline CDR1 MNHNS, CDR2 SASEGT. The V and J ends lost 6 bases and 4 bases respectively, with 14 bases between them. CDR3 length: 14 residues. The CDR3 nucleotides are TGTGCCAGCAGGGAGGTATTCGGCGCAGATACGCAGTATTTT. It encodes CASREVFGADTQYF.

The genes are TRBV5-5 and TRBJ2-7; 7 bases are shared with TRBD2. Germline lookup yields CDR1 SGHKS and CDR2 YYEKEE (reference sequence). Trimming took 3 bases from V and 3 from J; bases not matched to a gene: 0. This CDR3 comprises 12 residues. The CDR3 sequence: CASSWDYYEQYF. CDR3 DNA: TGTGCCAGCAGCTGGGACTACTACGAGCAGTACTTC. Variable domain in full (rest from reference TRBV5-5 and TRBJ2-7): DAGVTQSPTHLIKTRGQQVTLRCSPISGHKSVSWYQQVLGQGPQFIFQYYEKEERGRGNFPDRFSARQFPNYSSELNVNALLLGDSALYLCASSWDYYEQYFGPGTRLTVT.

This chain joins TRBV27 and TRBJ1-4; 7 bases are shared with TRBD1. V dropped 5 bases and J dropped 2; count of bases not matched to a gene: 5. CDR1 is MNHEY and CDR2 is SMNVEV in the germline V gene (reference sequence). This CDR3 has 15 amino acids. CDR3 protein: CASSPRGRTNEKLFF. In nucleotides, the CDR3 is TGTGCCAGCAGTCCCAGGGGGAGGACTAATGAAAAACTGTTTTTT. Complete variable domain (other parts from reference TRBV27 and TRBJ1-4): EAQVTQNPRYLITVTGKKLTVTCSQNMNHEYMSWYRQDPGLGLRQIYYSMNVEVTDKGDVPEGYKVSRKEKRNFPLILESPSPNQTSLYFCASSPRGRTNEKLFFGSGTQLSVL.